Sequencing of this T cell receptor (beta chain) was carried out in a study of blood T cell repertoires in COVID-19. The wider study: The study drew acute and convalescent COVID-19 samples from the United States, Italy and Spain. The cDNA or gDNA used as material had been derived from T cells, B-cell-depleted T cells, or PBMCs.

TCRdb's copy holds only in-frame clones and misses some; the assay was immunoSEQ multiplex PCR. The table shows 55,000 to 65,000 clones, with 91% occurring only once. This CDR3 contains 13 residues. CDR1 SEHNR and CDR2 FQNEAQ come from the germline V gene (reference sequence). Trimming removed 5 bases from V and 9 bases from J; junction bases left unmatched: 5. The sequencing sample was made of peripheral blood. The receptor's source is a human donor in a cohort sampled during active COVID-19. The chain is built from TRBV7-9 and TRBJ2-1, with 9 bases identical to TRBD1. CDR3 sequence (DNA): TGTGCCAGCAGCCCGGGACAGGGCCGTGAGCAGTTCTTC. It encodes CASSPGQGREQFF.